This TCR beta chain was profiled in a study of cytomegalovirus exposure and HLA in healthy donors. The overall study: Inside one of the first data releases sat tens of millions of unique TCRs taken from HLA-typed donors.

As for this clone: Antigen unknown.

V gave up 0 bases and J gave up 4 bases, with 9 bases separating them. CDR1 GTSNPN and CDR2 SVGIG come from the germline V gene (reference sequence). There are 14 residues in the CDR3. Overall study findings and caveats: The study put 150 or so TCR beta chains on its list as cytomegalovirus-associated. TCR sequences were mostly rare, though some public TCRs occurred in many donors. A later analysis associated some 16,000 TCR beta sequences with HLA alleles at a 0.05 false discovery rate.

PCR was performed using 60 Vbeta and 13 Jbeta primers. Clones were sequenced by immunoSEQ multiplex PCR, and TCRdb holds only the in-frame ones, with some missing. The listing records 100,000 to 150,000 clones. The material sequenced was PBMCs. The receptor's source is a man aged 35-49 years in good health and CMV-seronegative. The chain is built from TRBV30 and TRBJ1-4; perhaps TRBD1 as D (6 bases). The CDR3 nucleotides read TGTGCCTGGAGTGTGCCAGGGGTTAATGAAAAACTGTTTTTT. It translates to CAWSVPGVNEKLFF.